This TCR beta chain was sequenced during a study of blood T cell repertoires in COVID-19. On the study more broadly: Material from acute and convalescent COVID-19 was sourced from the United States, Italy and Spain. PBMCs, B-cell-depleted T cells, or T cells provided the cDNA or gDNA that made up the material.

As originally analysed: Amplification with reference gene primers provided the estimates of nucleated cell counts. The repertoire was sequenced with immunoSEQ multiplex PCR; TCRdb's copy has only in-frame clones and lacks some. The D gene and trimming were derived from the DNA, and the V and J assignments and clone size from that table. The sample holds about 140,000 clones, roughly 81% seen once. V was clipped by 0 bases and J by 7 bases; unmatched bases: 10. The CDR3 is made up of 17 amino acids. Germline-derived CDR1 and CDR2 are SGHNT and YYREEE (reference sequence). This sequence joins TRBV5-4 and TRBJ1-2, with 12 nucleotides matching TRBD1. The specimen sequenced was peripheral blood. The receptor was derived from a human donor with acute or convalescent COVID-19. The donor label of this sample is uncertain. The CDR3 loop is CASSLALGQGADGGYTF. The CDR3, as DNA: TGTGCCAGCAGCTTGGCCTTGGGACAGGGGGCGGATGGTGGCTACACCTTC.